Listed here is a single T cell receptor beta chain. This entry is derived from a study of T cells in tuberculosis. Study overall: T cells were selected with CD1B tetramers loaded with glucose monomycolate.

Chain pairing is unknown; alpha and beta were sequenced separately. Data came from immunoSEQ multiplex PCR; TCRdb stores just in-frame clones and leaves some out. Of 80,000 to 90,000 clones listed, around 90% are singletons. In germline, CDR1 is SGHRS, CDR2 YFSETQ. V was shortened by 0 bases and J by 0 bases, with 3 bases between the two germline ends. The CDR3 length is 13 residues. Sorting used thawed, overnight-rested PBMC stained with anti-CD3, a viability dye and GMM-loaded CD1B tetramer. The CD1B tetramers carried C32 glucose monomycolate purified from Rhodococcus equi. Sequencing used CD1b-GMM tetramer-negative cells sorted from PBMCs. J is TRBJ2-5 and V is TRBV5-1; D not certain. The TCR comes from an adult woman with latent tuberculosis. The CDR3 here is CASSLAYQETQYF. The CDR3 DNA follows: TGCGCCAGCAGCTTGGCGTACCAAGAGACCCAGTACTTC.